These 31 T cell receptor beta chains were sequenced from one sample in a study of cytomegalovirus exposure and HLA in healthy donors. With 60 Vbeta and 13 Jbeta primers, the PCR was carried out. Method: immunoSEQ multiplex PCR; TCRdb's copy keeps in-frame clones and lacks some. The sample yields 110,000 to 150,000 clones, 70% to 75% seen once. Sequencing used PBMCs. The receptor source for this set is a woman in her 40s in good health and CMV-seronegative.

The chain has TRBV5-1 and TRBJ1-1; D is unclear. V was shortened by 4 bases and J by 4 bases, with 17 bases between the two germline ends. The CDR3 is 15 amino acids. Germline CDR1 reads SGHRS; CDR2 reads YFSETQ. The CDR3 here is CASSGKPQEGTEAFF. DNA for the CDR3: TGCGCCAGCAGCGGTAAGCCCCAGGAGGGCACTGAAGCTTTCTTT.

The V and J genes are TRBV18 and TRBJ2-2; no definite D call. The V and J ends lost 2 bases and 0 bases respectively, with 7 bases between them. CDR1 and CDR2 (germline): KGHSH, LQKENI. This CDR3 contains 15 residues. The DNA of the CDR3 is TGTGCCAGCTCACCAGGGCAGCCGAACACCGGGGAGCTGTTTTTT. Residues: CASSPGQPNTGELFF.

The chain combines TRBV7-9 with TRBJ1-2; D remains ambiguous. This CDR3 contains 12 residues. Looked up from germline, CDR1 is SEHNR and CDR2 is FQNEAQ (reference sequence). Trimming shortened V by 3 bases and J by 2 bases, and 4 bases separated the two germline ends. The CDR3 spells CASSFENYGYTF. The DNA of the CDR3 is TGTGCCAGCAGCTTTGAGAACTATGGCTACACCTTC.

The chain links TRBV19 to TRBJ1-2, with TRBD1 identical over 8 bases. CDR1 and CDR2 from the germline V gene are LNHDA and SQIVND (reference sequence). The CDR3 is 14 residues long. The J segment lost 4 bases and the V segment lost 10 bases, leaving 11 bases of the junction unmatched. The CDR3: CATNSQGAVYGYTF. CDR3 bases: TGTGCCACCAACTCTCAGGGGGCGGTCTATGGCTACACCTTC. Using reference TRBV19 and TRBJ1-2 for the parts outside the CDR3, the full variable domain is DGGITQSPKYLFRKEGQNVTLSCEQNLNHDAMYWYRQDPGQGLRLIYYSQIVNDFQKGDIAEGYSVSREKKESFPLTVTSAQKNPTAFYLCATNSQGAVYGYTFGSGTRLTVV.

This clone occurred a few times. The chain employs TRBV6-4 and TRBJ2-1; TRBD2 agrees at 14 bases. CDR3 length equals 15 residues. Per germline, CDR1 MRHNA and CDR2 SNTAGT. The V segment lost 2 bases and the J segment 6 bases; nucleotides outside the gene matches: 0. This CDR3 is CASSDGLAGGNEQFF. The CDR3 DNA sequence: TGTGCCAGCAGTGACGGACTAGCGGGGGGCAATGAGCAGTTCTTC.

The chain is built from TRBV5-1 and TRBJ1-4, with 7 bases matching TRBD1. The J segment lost 8 bases and the V segment lost 2 bases, leaving 18 bases of the junction unmatched. The CDR3 spans 18 residues. Per the germline V gene, CDR1 is SGHRS and CDR2 is YFSETQ. The DNA for the CDR3 is TGCGCCAGCAGCTTAGATTCCGGGACAGCCTCTATTGGGGAAAAACTGTTTTTT. Protein sequence: CASSLDSGTASIGEKLFF.

This clone was detected a few times. This chain connects TRBV9 to TRBJ2-2, with a tentative D call TRBD1 (6 bases). The CDR3 has 16 residues. V lost 4 bases and J lost 4, with 17 bases in between. Germline V gene lookup returns CDR1 SGDLS and CDR2 YYNGEE. CDR3 amino acids: CASSPQGLGVTGELFF. The CDR3 bases are TGTGCCAGCAGCCCCCAGGGGTTGGGGGTCACCGGGGAGCTGTTTTTT.

This sequence joins TRBV11-2 and TRBJ2-7, with D possibly TRBD1 on 6 matching bases. This CDR3 has 13 amino acids. V was shortened by 2 bases and J by 5 bases, with 10 bases between the two germline ends. Per the germline V gene, CDR1 is SGHAT and CDR2 is FQNNGV. The CDR3 region is CASSLTGFHEQYV. The CDR3 nucleotides are TGTGCCAGCAGCTTAACAGGGTTCCACGAGCAGTACGTC.

J is TRBJ2-5 and V is TRBV6-5; TRBD1 matches 7 bases. V shed 6 bases and J 1 base; nucleotides not matched to a gene: 2. CDR3 length equals 13 residues. The germline gives CDR1 MNHEY, CDR2 SVGAGI. CDR3 protein: CASSRDSQETQYF. The CDR3 DNA sequence: TGTGCCAGCAGCCGGGACAGCCAAGAGACCCAGTACTTC.

The chain joins TRBV7-9 to TRBJ2-7; maybe TRBD2 (5 bases). This CDR3 has 13 amino acids. With 5 bases removed from V and 1 base from J, the gap between germline ends came to 9 bases. CDR1 SEHNR and CDR2 FQNEAQ come from the germline V gene (reference sequence). The DNA for the CDR3 is TGTGCCAGCAGCCCGGACTCTTCCTACGAGCAGTACTTC. Amino acid sequence: CASSPDSSYEQYF.

J is TRBJ2-2 and V is TRBV19; 7 bases are a match to TRBD1. The germline CDR1 and CDR2 sequences are LNHDA and SQIVND (reference sequence). CDR3 length: 16 amino acids. The junction had 10 bases not matched to a gene; V was cut back by 8 bases and J by 1 base. Here the CDR3 DNA reads TGTGCCAGTTTGATCTCGACAGGGAGGAACACCGGGGAGCTGTTTTTT. It yields the protein CASLISTGRNTGELFF.

V is TRBV29-1 and J is TRBJ1-1, with D uncertain. Trimming took 6 bases from V and 1 from J, leaving 15 bases between them. This CDR3 has 14 amino acids. Germline values: CDR1 SQVTM, CDR2 ANQGSEA. CDR3 amino acids: CSVGLLKGNTEAFF. The CDR3 bases are TGCAGCGTCGGACTCTTAAAGGGGAACACTGAAGCTTTCTTT.

The chain recombines TRBV7-2 with TRBJ1-5, with 11 nucleotides matching TRBD1. J lost 5 bases, V lost 5 bases, and 5 bases had no gene match. Germline V gene lookup returns CDR1 SGHTA and CDR2 FQGNSA. CDR3 length: 15 amino acids. CDR3: CASSPGTGGYQPQHF. The CDR3 DNA sequence: TGTGCCAGCAGCCCCGGGACAGGGGGTTATCAGCCCCAGCATTTT.

The chain links TRBV7-9 to TRBJ1-2, with D possibly being TRBD1 (5 bases). The CDR3 has 16 amino acids. Germline CDR1 SEHNR, CDR2 FQNEAQ (reference sequence). V lost 0 bases and J 2 bases, leaving 13 bases between the germline ends. The CDR3 nucleotides read TGTGCCAGCAGCTTAGCGCTATCCTCAGGGAACTATGGCTACACCTTC. This sequence encodes CASSLALSSGNYGYTF.

The rearrangement uses TRBV6-5 and TRBJ2-7; 8 positions agree with TRBD2. The germline V gene has CDR1 MNHEY and CDR2 SVGAGI. The CDR3 has 15 amino acids. V lost 7 bases to trimming and J lost 4 bases; unmatched junction nucleotides: 12. CDR3: CASTTYRRGVYEQYF. The DNA of the CDR3 is TGTGCCAGCACAACCTACCGGCGGGGGGTTTACGAGCAGTACTTC.

V and J are TRBV7-3 and TRBJ2-2, with D maybe TRBD1 (6 bases). V was trimmed by 2 bases and J by 5 bases, leaving 12 bases between them. The germline V gene encodes CDR1 SGHTA and CDR2 FQGTGA. The CDR3 is 15 amino acids. The CDR3 coding sequence is TGTGCCAGCAGCTTATCGGCAGGGGTTACCGGGGAGCTGTTTTTT. This gives the protein CASSLSAGVTGELFF.

This clone was picked up one time. The chain uses TRBV29-1 and TRBJ2-1; 10 positions agree with TRBD1. The CDR3 loop spans 13 amino acids. Trimming cost V 8 bases and J 4 bases; bases outside gene matches: 5. CDR1 is SQVTM and CDR2 is ANQGSEA in the germline V gene. Here the CDR3 DNA reads TGCAGCCTAGGGACAGGGGAATACAATGAGCAGTTCTTC. Its translation: CSLGTGEYNEQFF.

There are many counts of this clone. V and J are TRBV14 and TRBJ1-1, with D possibly TRBD1 on 5 matching bases. Per the germline V gene, CDR1 is SGHDN and CDR2 is FVKESK. V dropped 4 bases and J dropped 7 bases, with 10 bases sitting between them. CDR3 length: 12 amino acids. The CDR3 DNA is TGTGCCAGCAGCCGACTCCAGGGTGAAGCTTTCTTT. Protein sequence: CASSRLQGEAFF.

V usage is TRBV6-4 and J usage is TRBJ2-1, with TRBD1 matching 10 bases. The germline V gene encodes CDR1 MRHNA and CDR2 SNTAGT. The CDR3 runs to 20 residues. Unmatched junction bases numbered 18, after V lost 0 bases and J lost 7 bases. CDR3 in DNA: TGTGCCAGCAGTGACTCGCCGAAAAGGAAGACAGGGGGCGCGAGGAATGAGCAGTTCTTC. Its protein product is CASSDSPKRKTGGARNEQFF.

CDR3 DNA sequence: TGTGCCAGCAGCCCTGGCCCGAACACTGAAGCTTTCTTT. Translation: CASSPGPNTEAFF. V is TRBV7-9 and J is TRBJ1-1, with D hard to call. From germline, CDR1 is SEHNR and CDR2 FQNEAQ (reference sequence). V was pared by 5 bases and J by 1 base, with 8 bases between. The CDR3 runs 13 residues. Variable domain in full (rest from reference TRBV7-9 and TRBJ1-1): DTGVSQNPRHKITKRGQNVTFRCDPISEHNRLYWYRQTLGQGPEFLTYFQNEAQLEKSRLLSDRFSAERPKGSFSTLEIQRTEQGDSAMYLCASSPGPNTEAFFGQGTRLTVV.

The chain employs TRBV7-9 and TRBJ1-3; the match to TRBD1 covers 10 bases. The V and J ends lost 4 bases and 8 bases, in that order; junction bases with no gene match: 8. Germline V lookup: CDR1 SEHNR, CDR2 FQNEAQ (reference sequence). This CDR3 spans 15 amino acids. The CDR3 reads CASSSYRDRGHTIYF. In DNA, the CDR3 is TGTGCCAGCAGCTCCTACCGGGACAGGGGACACACCATATATTTT.

This chain links TRBV5-1 with TRBJ1-1, with D perhaps TRBD1 (5 bases). Germline V gene data show CDR1 as SGHRS and CDR2 as YFSETQ. CDR3 length equals 16 residues. Trimming pared 0 bases from V and 1 base from J, leaving 13 bases between. The CDR3 loop is CASSLDRLPSNTEAFF. As DNA, the CDR3 is TGCGCCAGCAGCTTGGACAGGCTCCCATCGAACACTGAAGCTTTCTTT.

This chain connects TRBV19 to TRBJ1-1, with D possibly TRBD1 on 5 matching bases. V was pared by 5 bases and J by 5 bases, with 12 bases between. Germline CDR1 and CDR2: LNHDA and SQIVND (reference sequence). CDR3 length equals 13 residues. The CDR3 region has the DNA TGTGCCAGTAGTTGGGAGGGGAGAACTGAAGCTTTCTTT. Protein product: CASSWEGRTEAFF.

The table lists this clone with a count of one. The rearrangement links TRBV18 to TRBJ1-1; D gene uncertain. Looked up from germline, CDR1 is KGHSH and CDR2 is LQKENI. V was shortened by 0 bases and J by 0 bases, with 8 bases between the two germline ends. The CDR3 totals 15 residues. The CDR3 coding sequence is TGTGCCAGCTCACCACCGAGCCAGGTGAACACTGAAGCTTTCTTT. It codes for CASSPPSQVNTEAFF.

The V and J genes are TRBV5-1 and TRBJ2-3, with 10 bases lining up with TRBD2. Germline assignment: CDR1 SGHRS and CDR2 YFSETQ. V lost 3 bases, J lost 2 bases, and 3 bases stayed unmatched. The CDR3 is made up of 15 amino acids. DNA for the CDR3: TGCGCCAGCAGCTCAGGACTAGCGGCCACAGATACGCAGTATTTT. Translation gives CASSSGLAATDTQYF.

Worth noting for this clone: This sample includes further DNA sequences coding for the same CDR3. V gene TRBV9 combines with J gene TRBJ1-1, with D unresolved. Per germline, CDR1 SGDLS and CDR2 YYNGEE. Trimming took off 0 bases at V and 1 base at J, with 7 bases between the two ends. CDR3 length equals 14 residues. CDR3 region: CASSVAAGNTEAFF. The CDR3 region has the DNA TGTGCCAGCAGCGTAGCGGCGGGGAACACTGAAGCTTTCTTT.

This clone has only a few counts. The chain couples TRBV6-1 to TRBJ1-1; D uncertain. The germline V and J ends were trimmed by 4 bases and 6 bases, with 15 bases remaining between them. Per germline, CDR1 MNHNS and CDR2 SASEGT. This CDR3 region has 14 residues. In nucleotides, the CDR3 is TGTGCCAGCAGTGTAGCCACAGCTGTGGCTGAAGCTTTCTTT. Translating gives CASSVATAVAEAFF.

The rearrangement links TRBV7-3 to TRBJ1-5, with TRBD1 as a possible D gene (5 bases). The CDR3 extends over 15 amino acids. V was pared by 2 bases and J by 3 bases, with 11 bases between. Germline V gene lookup returns CDR1 SGHTA and CDR2 FQGTGA. CDR3 loop: CASSLGRRVNQPQHF. CDR3 nucleotide sequence: TGTGCCAGCAGCTTAGGGCGCAGGGTCAATCAGCCCCAGCATTTT.

This clone was seen only a few times. The gene calls are TRBV2 and TRBJ1-6; D not certain. This CDR3 has 15 amino acids. V was cut by 1 base and J by 11 bases, with 15 bases left in between. Per the germline V gene, CDR1 is SNHLY and CDR2 is FYNNEI. The CDR3 loop reads CASSEGEAVLAPLHF. CDR3 DNA sequence: TGTGCCAGCAGTGAAGGAGAGGCCGTCTTGGCACCCCTCCACTTT.

In nucleotides, the CDR3 is TGTGCCAGCAGCTTGGGAGGGGAGGTTGGTGGCTACACCTTC. Translated: CASSLGGEVGGYTF. The chain recombines TRBV5-6 with TRBJ1-2; the D gene is possibly TRBD1 (5 bases). The CDR3 length is 14 residues. The V end lost 0 bases, the J end lost 7 bases, and 13 bases lay between the germline ends. Germline V gene sequence: CDR1 SGHDT, CDR2 YYEEEE.

This clone was seen a handful of times. This chain connects TRBV4-1 to TRBJ2-3; TRBD2 matches at 14 bases. V lost 2 bases, J lost 0 bases, and 7 bases stayed unmatched. CDR3 length equals 19 residues. Germline values: CDR1 MGHRA, CDR2 YSYEKL. The CDR3 loop reads CASSQRGTSGGPSTDTQYF. The CDR3 region has the DNA TGCGCCAGCAGCCAAAGAGGGACTAGCGGGGGACCTAGCACAGATACGCAGTATTTT.